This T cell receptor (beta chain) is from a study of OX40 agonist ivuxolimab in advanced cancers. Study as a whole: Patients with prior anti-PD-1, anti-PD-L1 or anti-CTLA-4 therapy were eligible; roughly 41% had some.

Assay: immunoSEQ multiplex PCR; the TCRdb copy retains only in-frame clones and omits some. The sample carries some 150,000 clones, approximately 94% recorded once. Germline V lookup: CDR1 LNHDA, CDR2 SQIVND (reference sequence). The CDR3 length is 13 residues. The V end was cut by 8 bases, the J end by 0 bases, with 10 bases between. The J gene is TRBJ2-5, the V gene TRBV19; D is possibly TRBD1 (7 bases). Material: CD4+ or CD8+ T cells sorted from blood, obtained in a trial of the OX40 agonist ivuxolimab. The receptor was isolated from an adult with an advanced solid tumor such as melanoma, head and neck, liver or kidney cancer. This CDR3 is CASGGTDQETQYF. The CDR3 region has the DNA TGTGCCAGTGGGGGGACAGACCAAGAGACCCAGTACTTC.